The clone carrying this TCR beta chain was picked up a small number of times. The data derive from a study of blood T cell repertoires in COVID-19. Study-level background: The cDNA or gDNA used as material had been derived from T cells, B-cell-depleted T cells, or PBMCs.

CDR1 SGHTA and CDR2 FQGNSA come from the germline V gene. The CDR3 runs to 14 residues. Trimming left V 1 base short and J 9 bases short, with 13 bases between. The method was immunoSEQ multiplex PCR; TCRdb's version includes in-frame clones alone and lacks a portion of them. The profile shows some 350,000 clones, 75% to 90% of them singletons. The clonotype comes from a man between 18 and 35 years old who had recovered from COVID-19. Sample: PBMCs or T cells enriched from blood (not recorded which). V and J are TRBV7-2 and TRBJ2-1, with no clear D. The CDR3 loop is CASSLVLSQAEQFF. CDR3 bases: TGTGCCAGCAGCTTAGTTCTGTCGCAGGCTGAGCAGTTCTTC.